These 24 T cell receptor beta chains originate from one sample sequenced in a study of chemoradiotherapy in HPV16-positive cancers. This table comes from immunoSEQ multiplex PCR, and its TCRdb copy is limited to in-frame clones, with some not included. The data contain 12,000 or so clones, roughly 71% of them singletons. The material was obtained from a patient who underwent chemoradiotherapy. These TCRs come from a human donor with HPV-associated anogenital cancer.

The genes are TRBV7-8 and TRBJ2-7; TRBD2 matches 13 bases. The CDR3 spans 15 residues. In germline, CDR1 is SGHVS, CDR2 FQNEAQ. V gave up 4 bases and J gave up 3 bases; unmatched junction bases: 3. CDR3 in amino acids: CASSSRLAGGYEQYF. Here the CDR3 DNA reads TGTGCCAGCAGCTCTAGACTAGCGGGAGGCTACGAGCAGTACTTC.

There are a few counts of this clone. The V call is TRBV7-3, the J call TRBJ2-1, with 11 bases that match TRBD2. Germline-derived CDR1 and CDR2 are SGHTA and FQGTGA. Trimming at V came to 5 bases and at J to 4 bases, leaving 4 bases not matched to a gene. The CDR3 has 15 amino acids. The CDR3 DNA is TGTGCCAGCAGCCCTCGGACTAGCGGGTACAATGAGCAGTTCTTC. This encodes CASSPRTSGYNEQFF.

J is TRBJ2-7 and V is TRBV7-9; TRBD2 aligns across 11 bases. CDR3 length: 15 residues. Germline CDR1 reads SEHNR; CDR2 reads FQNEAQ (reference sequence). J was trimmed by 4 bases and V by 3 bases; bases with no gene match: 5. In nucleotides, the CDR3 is TGTGCCAGCAGCTTGACTAGCGGGATGGGATACGAGCAGTACTTC. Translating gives CASSLTSGMGYEQYF.

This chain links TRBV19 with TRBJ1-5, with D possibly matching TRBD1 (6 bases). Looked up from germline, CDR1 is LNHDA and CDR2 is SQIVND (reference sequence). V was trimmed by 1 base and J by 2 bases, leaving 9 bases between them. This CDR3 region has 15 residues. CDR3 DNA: TGTGCCAGTAGTATAGGGGCAGGGGGCAATCAGCCCCAGCATTTT. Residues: CASSIGAGGNQPQHF.

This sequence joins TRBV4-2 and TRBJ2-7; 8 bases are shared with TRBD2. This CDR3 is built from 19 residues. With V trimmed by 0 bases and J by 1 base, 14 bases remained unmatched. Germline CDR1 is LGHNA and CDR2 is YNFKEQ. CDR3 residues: CASSQDMTGRAIGSYEQYF. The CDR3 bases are TGTGCCAGCAGCCAAGATATGACCGGGAGGGCCATCGGGTCCTACGAGCAGTACTTC.

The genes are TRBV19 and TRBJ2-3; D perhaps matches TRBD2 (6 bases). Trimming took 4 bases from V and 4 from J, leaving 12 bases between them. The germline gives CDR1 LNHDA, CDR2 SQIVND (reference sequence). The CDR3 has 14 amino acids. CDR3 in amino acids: CASSTIRESDTQYF. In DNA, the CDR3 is TGTGCCAGTAGTACAATCCGGGAGTCAGATACGCAGTATTTT.

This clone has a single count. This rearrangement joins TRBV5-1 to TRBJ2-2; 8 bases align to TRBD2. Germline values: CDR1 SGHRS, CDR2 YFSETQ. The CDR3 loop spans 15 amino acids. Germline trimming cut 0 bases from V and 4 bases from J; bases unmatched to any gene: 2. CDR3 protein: CASSLVTSGTGELFF. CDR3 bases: TGCGCCAGCAGCTTGGTTACTAGCGGCACCGGGGAGCTGTTTTTT.

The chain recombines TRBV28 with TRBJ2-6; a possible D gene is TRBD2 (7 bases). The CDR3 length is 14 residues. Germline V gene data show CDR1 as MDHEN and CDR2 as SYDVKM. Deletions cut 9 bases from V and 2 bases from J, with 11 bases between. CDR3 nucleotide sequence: TGTGCCAGTTTGGGGGGGCCTGGGGCCAACGTCCTGACTTTC. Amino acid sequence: CASLGGPGANVLTF.

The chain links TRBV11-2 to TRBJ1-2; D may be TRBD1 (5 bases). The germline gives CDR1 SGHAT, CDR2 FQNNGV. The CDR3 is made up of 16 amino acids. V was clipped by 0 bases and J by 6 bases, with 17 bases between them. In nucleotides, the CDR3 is TGTGCCAGCAGCTTAGACAGAGGGGACTTGGGACATGGCTACACCTTC. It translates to CASSLDRGDLGHGYTF.

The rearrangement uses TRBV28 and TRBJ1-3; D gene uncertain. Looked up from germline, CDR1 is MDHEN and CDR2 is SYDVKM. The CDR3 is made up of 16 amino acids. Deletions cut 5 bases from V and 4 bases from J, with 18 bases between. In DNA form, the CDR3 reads TGTGCCAGCAGTCTACTTCCCTCCGCGCACGGAAACACCATATATTTT. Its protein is CASSLLPSAHGNTIYF.

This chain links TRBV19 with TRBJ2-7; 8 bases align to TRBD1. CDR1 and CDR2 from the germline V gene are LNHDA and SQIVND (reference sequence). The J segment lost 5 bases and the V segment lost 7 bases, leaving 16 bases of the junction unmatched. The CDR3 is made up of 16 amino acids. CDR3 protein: CASTISSGQGADEQYF. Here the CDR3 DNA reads TGTGCCAGTACCATAAGTTCTGGGCAGGGGGCCGACGAGCAGTACTTC.

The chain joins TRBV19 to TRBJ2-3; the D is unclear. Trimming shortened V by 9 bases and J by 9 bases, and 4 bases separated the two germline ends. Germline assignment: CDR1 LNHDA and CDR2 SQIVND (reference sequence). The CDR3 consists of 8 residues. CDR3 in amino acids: CARGTQYF. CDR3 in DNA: TGTGCCAGAGGGACGCAGTATTTT. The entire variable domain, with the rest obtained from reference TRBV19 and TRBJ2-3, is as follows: DGGITQSPKYLFRKEGQNVTLSCEQNLNHDAMYWYRQDPGQGLRLIYYSQIVNDFQKGDIAEGYSVSREKKESFPLTVTSAQKNPTAFYLCARGTQYFGPGTRLTVL.

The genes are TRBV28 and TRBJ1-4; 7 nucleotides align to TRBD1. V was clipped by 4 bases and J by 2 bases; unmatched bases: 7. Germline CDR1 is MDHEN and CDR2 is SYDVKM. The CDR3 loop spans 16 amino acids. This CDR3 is CASSSTGSGTNEKLFF. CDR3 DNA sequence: TGTGCCAGCAGTTCGACAGGGTCGGGCACTAATGAAAAACTGTTTTTT.

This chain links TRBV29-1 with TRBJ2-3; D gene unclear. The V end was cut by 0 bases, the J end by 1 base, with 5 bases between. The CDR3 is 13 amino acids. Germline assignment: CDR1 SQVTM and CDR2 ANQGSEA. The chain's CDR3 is CSVEEQGTDTQYF. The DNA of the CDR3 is TGCAGCGTTGAAGAGCAGGGCACAGATACGCAGTATTTT.

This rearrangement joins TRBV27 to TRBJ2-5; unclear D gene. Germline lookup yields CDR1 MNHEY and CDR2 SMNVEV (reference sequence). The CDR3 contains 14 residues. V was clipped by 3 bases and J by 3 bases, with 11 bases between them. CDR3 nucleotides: TGTGCCAGCAGTTTCTCCGGTCCAGAAGAGACCCAGTACTTC. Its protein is CASSFSGPEETQYF.

Here the CDR3 DNA reads TGTGCCAGTGGGCTAGCGGGAATGGGAAAGACCCAGTACTTC. This encodes CASGLAGMGKTQYF. J is TRBJ2-5 and V is TRBV19, with 9 positions matching TRBD2. V was pared by 8 bases and J by 6 bases, with 10 bases of the junction left unmatched. Germline V gene lookup returns CDR1 LNHDA and CDR2 SQIVND (reference sequence). The CDR3 length is 14 residues.

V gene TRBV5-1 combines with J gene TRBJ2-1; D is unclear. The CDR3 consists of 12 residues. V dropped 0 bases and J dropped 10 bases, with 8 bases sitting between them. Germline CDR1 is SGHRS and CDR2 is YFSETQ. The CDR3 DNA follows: TGCGCCAGCAGCTTGGGTAGCCCGGAGCAGTTCTTC. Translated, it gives CASSLGSPEQFF.

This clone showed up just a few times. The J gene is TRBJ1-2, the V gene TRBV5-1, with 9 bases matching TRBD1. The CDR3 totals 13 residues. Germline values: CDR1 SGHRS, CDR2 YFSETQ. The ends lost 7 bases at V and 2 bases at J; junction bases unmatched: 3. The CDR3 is CASGTGPNYGYTF. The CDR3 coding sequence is TGCGCCAGCGGGACAGGGCCAAACTATGGCTACACCTTC.

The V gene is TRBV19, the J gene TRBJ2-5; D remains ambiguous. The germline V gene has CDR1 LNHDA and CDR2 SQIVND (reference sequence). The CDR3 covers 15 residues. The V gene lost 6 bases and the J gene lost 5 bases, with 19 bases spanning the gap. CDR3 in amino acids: CASSEAGATRETQYF. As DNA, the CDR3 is TGTGCCAGTAGCGAAGCCGGAGCGACACGGGAGACCCAGTACTTC.

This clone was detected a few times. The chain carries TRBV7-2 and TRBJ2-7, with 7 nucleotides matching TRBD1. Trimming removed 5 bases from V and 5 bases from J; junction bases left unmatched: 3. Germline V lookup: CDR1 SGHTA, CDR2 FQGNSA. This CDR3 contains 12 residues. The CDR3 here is CASSPTGDEQYF. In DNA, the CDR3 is TGTGCCAGCAGCCCCACAGGGGACGAGCAGTACTTC.

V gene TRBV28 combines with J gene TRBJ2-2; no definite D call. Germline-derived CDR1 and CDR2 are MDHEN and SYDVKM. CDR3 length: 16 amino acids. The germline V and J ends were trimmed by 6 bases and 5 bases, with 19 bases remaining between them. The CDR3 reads CASSLLRHPRTGELFF. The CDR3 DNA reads TGTGCCAGCAGCCTACTACGGCATCCGAGGACCGGGGAGCTGTTTTTT.

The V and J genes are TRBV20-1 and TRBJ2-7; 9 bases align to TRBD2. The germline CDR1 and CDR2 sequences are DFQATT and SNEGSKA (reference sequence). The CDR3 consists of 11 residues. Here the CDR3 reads CSLAGWYEQYF. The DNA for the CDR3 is TGCAGCCTAGCGGGATGGTACGAGCAGTACTTC.

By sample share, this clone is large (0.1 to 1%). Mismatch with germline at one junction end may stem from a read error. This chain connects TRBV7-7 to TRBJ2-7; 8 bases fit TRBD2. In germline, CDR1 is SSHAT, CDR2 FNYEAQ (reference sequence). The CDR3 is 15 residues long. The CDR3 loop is CASSLEAGGTYEQYF. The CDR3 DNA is TGTGCTAGCAGCTTAGAGGCGGGAGGAACCTACGAGCAGTACTTC.

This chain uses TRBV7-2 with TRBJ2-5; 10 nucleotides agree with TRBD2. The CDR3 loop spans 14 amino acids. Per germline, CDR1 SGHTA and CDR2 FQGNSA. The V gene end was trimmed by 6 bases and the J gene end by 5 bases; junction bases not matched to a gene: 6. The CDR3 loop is CASSFQRGGETQYF. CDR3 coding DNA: TGTGCCAGCAGTTTCCAGCGGGGGGGGGAGACCCAGTACTTC.